Shown below are 17 T cell receptor beta chains from a single sample sequenced in a study of T cell repertoires in cytomegalovirus infection. Their cognate antigens are unknown. TCRdb reprocessed the reads via MiXCR and lists one record per CDR3 protein. The sample records about 770,000 distinct CDR3 sequences, about 27% being singletons. The material was cultured CD8+ T cells from PBMCs, obtained from culture after CMV antigen stimulation. These receptor sequences come from a human donor in good health (CMV status not recorded). Some clones in this sample may be carry-over from other donors' samples.

This clonotype was counted a few times. This chain uses TRBV11-3 with TRBJ1-1; the match to TRBD1 covers 7 bases. Looked up from germline, CDR1 is SGHNT and CDR2 is YENEEA. V lost 8 bases, J lost 5 bases, and 8 bases stayed unmatched. CDR3 size: 13 residues. The CDR3 is CASGDSGGTEAFF. CDR3 sequence (DNA): TGTGCCAGCGGCGATTCAGGGGGAACTGAAGCTTTCTTT.

V and J are TRBV12-3 or TRBV12-4 and TRBJ1-5; no definite D call. This CDR3 region has 12 residues. Trimming removed 2 bases at V and 4 bases at J, with 3 bases between. The CDR3 DNA is TGTGCCAGCAGTTTAAAGAATCAGCCCCAGCATTTT. It is translated as CASSLKNQPQHF.

The count of this clonotype is one. The chain is built from TRBV6-2 or TRBV6-3 and TRBJ2-2; 7 bases map to TRBD2. The CDR3 covers 17 residues. The V segment lost 0 bases and the J segment 1 base; nucleotides outside the gene matches: 5. CDR1 is MNHEY and CDR2 is SVGEGT in the germline V gene. As DNA, the CDR3 is TGTGCCAGCAGTTACTCGCTTCTAGCGGAGAACACCGGGGAGCTGTTTTTT. It is translated as CASSYSLLAENTGELFF.

This clonotype showed up many times. CDR3 sequence (DNA): TGTGCCAGCAGCTTTGACGGTGGAAACACCATATATTTT. Amino acids: CASSFDGGNTIYF. V usage is TRBV7-8 and J usage is TRBJ1-3; D gene unclear. CDR1 and CDR2 from the germline V gene are SGHVS and FQNEAQ. The V and J ends lost 3 bases and 3 bases respectively, with 6 bases between them. The CDR3 runs 13 residues.

The rearrangement joins TRBV7-8 to TRBJ2-3; 8 nucleotides line up with TRBD2. CDR1 and CDR2 from the germline V gene are SGHVS and FQNEAQ. CDR3 size: 16 residues. With V trimmed by 1 base and J by 4 bases, 7 bases remained unmatched. The CDR3, as DNA: TGTGCCAGCAGCTTAGGGCCGGGGGGGCCATCAGATACGCAGTATTTT. The encoded protein is CASSLGPGGPSDTQYF.

This clonotype was counted between two and nine times. The genes are TRBV7-9 and TRBJ1-2; D unclear. Germline loops: CDR1 SEHNR, CDR2 FQNEAQ (reference sequence). The CDR3 has 13 residues. Trimming took 4 bases from V and 4 from J, leaving 10 bases between them. The CDR3 bases are TGTGCCAGCAGCTCCAACCCCATCTATGGCTACACCTTC. This encodes CASSSNPIYGYTF.

This clonotype was seen only a few times. V usage is TRBV6-6 and J usage is TRBJ1-1; the D gene is possibly TRBD1 (6 bases). V lost 5 bases and J 0 bases, leaving 22 bases between the germline ends. The CDR3 is 18 amino acids. Germline V gives CDR1 MNHNY, CDR2 SVGAGI (reference sequence). The chain's CDR3 is CASSDQRGRGFVNTEAFF. CDR3 bases: TGTGCCAGCAGTGATCAACGGGGGCGCGGGTTTGTGAACACTGAAGCTTTCTTT.

With regard to this clonotype: Here the CDR3 omits its conserved ending phenylalanine or tryptophan, so a read error is the likely source. The DNA is omitted, as the CDR3 cannot be located on it reliably, and the CDR3 follows TCRdb's listing. The J gene is TRBJ1-2, the V gene TRBV7-9. CDR1 is SEHNR, CDR2 FQNEAQ, per germline (reference sequence). 12 amino acids form the CDR3, both terminal residues included. The CDR3 here is CASSLVGTSKTI.

This clonotype occurred a few times. The V and J genes are TRBV7-8 and TRBJ1-4; D perhaps matches TRBD1 (5 bases). The CDR3 extends over 14 amino acids. Per germline, CDR1 SGHVS and CDR2 FQNEAQ. Trimming left V 2 bases short and J 8 bases short, with 12 bases between. This chain's CDR3 is CASSLPGPGEKLFF. In DNA form, the CDR3 reads TGTGCCAGCAGCTTACCGGGACCCGGCGAAAAACTGTTTTTT.

Written as DNA, the CDR3 is TGTGCCAGCAGCTTACGGGGGCTCTACACTGAAGCTTTCTTT. Its translation is CASSLRGLYTEAFF. The chain carries TRBV13 and TRBJ1-1; D is perhaps TRBD1 (6 bases). Looked up from germline, CDR1 is PRHDT and CDR2 is FYEKMQ (reference sequence). The CDR3 is 14 residues long. V was pared by 2 bases and J by 3 bases, with 10 bases between.

The V gene is TRBV2, the J gene TRBJ2-1; 8 positions agree with TRBD1. The V segment lost 8 bases and the J segment 5 bases; nucleotides outside the gene matches: 8. From germline, CDR1 is SNHLY and CDR2 FYNNEI. The CDR3 runs to 14 residues. The CDR3 DNA is TGTGCCAGCTGCCCCGGGACAGGCCACAATGAGCAGTTCTTC. The encoded protein is CASCPGTGHNEQFF.

The V gene is TRBV5-6, the J gene TRBJ2-7, with TRBD1 identical over 9 bases. Germline V CDR1 and CDR2: SGHDT, YYEEEE. This CDR3 comprises 13 residues. After removal of 4 bases from V and 3 bases from J, the junction contained 2 bases not matched to a gene. The CDR3 bases are TGTGCCAGCAGCGGGGACAGGGACTACGAGCAGTACGTC. Residues: CASSGDRDYEQYV.

The rearrangement joins TRBV6-2 or TRBV6-3 to TRBJ2-2; weak D call: TRBD1 (6 bases). The V gene's germline CDR1 is MNHEY and CDR2 SVGEGT. The CDR3 has 15 amino acids. Trimming stripped 10 bases from V and 2 bases from J, with 17 bases between. In DNA, the CDR3 is TGTGCCACCCCAGGGGTGGGCAACAACACCGGGGAGCTGTTTTTT. It is translated as CATPGVGNNTGELFF.

V and J are TRBV9 and TRBJ1-2; no firm D call. The CDR3 is made up of 18 amino acids. The germline gives CDR1 SGDLS, CDR2 YYNGEE. V lost 1 base and J 1 base, leaving 20 bases between the germline ends. CDR3 region: CASSVSLVEGPHNYGYTF. CDR3 in DNA: TGTGCCAGCAGCGTATCCCTGGTGGAGGGTCCCCATAACTATGGCTACACCTTC.

V usage is TRBV5-4 and J usage is TRBJ1-2; possible D gene TRBD1, 6 bases. The germline CDR1 and CDR2 sequences are SGHNT and YYREEE (reference sequence). CDR3 size: 18 residues. V lost 0 bases and J 5 bases, leaving 23 bases between the germline ends. The CDR3 is CASSLAGSWDITYYGYTF. CDR3 DNA: TGTGCCAGCAGCTTGGCTGGTTCCTGGGACATTACCTATTATGGCTACACCTTC. The full variable domain, rest sourced from reference TRBV5-4 and TRBJ1-2, is ETGVTQSPTHLIKTRGQQVTLRCSSQSGHNTVSWYQQALGQGPQFIFQYYREEENGRGNFPPRFSGLQFPNYSSELNVNALELDDSALYLCASSLAGSWDITYYGYTFGSGTRLTVV.

The chain combines TRBV6-1 with TRBJ2-5; the D gene is possibly TRBD2 (5 bases). The CDR3 sequence is 13 residues long. V was clipped by 6 bases and J by 5 bases, with 13 bases between them. Per the germline V gene, CDR1 is MNHNS and CDR2 is SASEGT. DNA for the CDR3: TGTGCCAGCAGCCGCCTCTCGGGGGAGACCCAGTACTTC. This codes for CASSRLSGETQYF.

This clonotype was seen more than once but under ten times. This chain links TRBV7-2 with TRBJ2-1, with 11 nucleotides matching TRBD2. The CDR3 spans 16 residues. The V segment lost 6 bases and the J segment 2 bases; nucleotides outside the gene matches: 6. Germline V gives CDR1 SGHTA, CDR2 FQGNSA. The CDR3: CASSPTSGGPYNEQFF. In DNA form, the CDR3 reads TGTGCCAGCAGTCCTACTAGCGGGGGACCCTACAATGAGCAGTTCTTC.